The 6 T cell receptor beta chains reported below all come from one sample, sequenced in a study of blood T cell repertoires in COVID-19. Produced via immunoSEQ multiplex PCR; TCRdb's table is partial and in-frame only. Of roughly 290,000 clones listed, roughly 89% were seen once; the top ten hold around 1.7%. Sequences were obtained from PBMCs or T cells enriched from blood (not recorded which). Every receptor here comes from a woman aged 18-29 years with acute COVID-19.

This clone was found once. The V gene is TRBV28, the J gene TRBJ2-4, with TRBD2 as a possible D gene (6 bases). CDR3 length equals 15 residues. V was shortened by 4 bases and J by 0 bases, with 10 bases between the two germline ends. Germline V lookup: CDR1 MDHEN, CDR2 SYDVKM. CDR3 DNA: TGTGCCAGCAGTTCACCGGGACTAGCCAAAAACATTCAGTACTTC. Its protein is CASSSPGLAKNIQYF.

V usage is TRBV27 and J usage is TRBJ1-4; the D gene is possibly TRBD1 (6 bases). Germline CDR1 is MNHEY and CDR2 is SMNVEV (reference sequence). Trimming removed 5 bases from V and 0 bases from J, with 10 bases in between. The CDR3 covers 15 residues. The CDR3 here is CASSHRDPTNEKLFF. CDR3 DNA sequence: TGTGCCAGCAGTCACAGGGACCCAACTAATGAAAAACTGTTTTTT.

V and J are TRBV7-2 and TRBJ1-3; D not resolved. Trimming pared 7 bases from V and 4 bases from J, leaving 11 bases between. The CDR3 covers 13 residues. The germline gives CDR1 SGHTA, CDR2 FQGNSA. CDR3 nucleotide sequence: TGTGCCAGCATCCCCAGGCACGGAAACACCATATATTTT. As protein: CASIPRHGNTIYF.

The chain carries TRBV6-5 and TRBJ2-7, with a tentative D call TRBD2 (6 bases). This CDR3 has 13 amino acids. V was clipped by 3 bases and J by 4 bases, with 10 bases between them. Germline V gene data show CDR1 as MNHEY and CDR2 as SVGAGI. CDR3 DNA: TGTGCCAGCAGTTATGGCGGGACTTACGAGCAGTACTTC. It encodes CASSYGGTYEQYF.

This chain connects TRBV10-3 to TRBJ1-1; possibly TRBD1 for D (5 bases). The germline gives CDR1 ENHRY, CDR2 SYGVKD. V dropped 3 bases and J dropped 1 base, with 12 bases sitting between them. CDR3 length: 15 amino acids. CDR3: CAISDRQGTNTEAFF. The CDR3 DNA is TGTGCCATCAGTGATCGCCAGGGTACGAACACTGAAGCTTTCTTT.

This clone has only one observation. The chain is built from TRBV9 and TRBJ2-5; possible D gene TRBD1, 6 bases. Between the trimmed V and J ends, which lost 3 bases and 2 bases, there was a span of 17 bases. This CDR3 comprises 16 residues. The germline CDR1 and CDR2 sequences are SGDLS and YYNGEE. As DNA, the CDR3 is TGTGCCAGCAGCGCCGGAAGACAGGAAGAACAAGAGACCCAGTACTTC. Its translation is CASSAGRQEEQETQYF.